This entry describes one TCR beta chain. Its target is not known. The entry originates in a study of OX40 agonist ivuxolimab in advanced cancers. Study as a whole: Roughly two fifths of patients had received prior checkpoint inhibitor therapy. General study results and limits: At 0.1 to 3.0 mg/kg, CD4+ and CD8+ blood T cells expanded clonally by week 6. Expanded peripheral T cells had an undetermined antigen specificity.

Germline assignment: CDR1 MNHEY and CDR2 SVGAGI. CDR3 length equals 12 residues. The V and J ends lost 4 bases and 5 bases respectively, with 6 bases between them. The table came from immunoSEQ multiplex PCR; TCRdb's copy has only in-frame clones and leaves some out. The sample records roughly 100,000 clones, around nine tenths being singletons. This specimen was CD4+ or CD8+ T cells sorted from blood, taken in a trial of the OX40 agonist ivuxolimab. The rearrangement uses TRBV6-5 and TRBJ1-5; tentatively, D is TRBD1 (5 bases). The clonotype originates from an adult with an advanced solid tumor such as melanoma, head and neck, liver or kidney cancer. The CDR3 DNA is TGTGCCAGCAGTTCCAGGGATCAGCCCCAGCATTTT. It translates to CASSSRDQPQHF.